The present T cell receptor (beta chain) was sequenced within a study of T cell repertoires in cytomegalovirus infection. Study outcomes and limitations: It was HLA-C-restricted CMV-specific TCR beta clonotypes that dominated the response ex vivo.

CDR1 SGHKS and CDR2 YYEKEE come from the germline V gene (reference sequence). The junction had 3 bases not matched to a gene; V was cut back by 3 bases and J by 3 bases. The CDR3 totals 16 residues. TCRdb recomputed calls from the reads with MiXCR, one row per CDR3 protein. The table has about 740,000 distinct CDR3 sequences, approximately 34% seen once. Turning to this clonotype: Its specificity is not known.

This receptor was obtained from a human donor in good health (CMV status not recorded). Some clones in this sample may be carry-over from other donors' samples. The sequencing input was PBMCs. The chain uses TRBV5-5 and TRBJ2-1; 13 nucleotides agree with TRBD2. This CDR3 is CASSSGLAGYYNEQFF. CDR3 nucleotides: TGTGCCAGCAGCTCGGGACTAGCGGGGTACTACAATGAGCAGTTCTTC.